What follows is one T cell receptor (beta chain) and its context. Its antigen is not identified. A multiplex PCR was run with 60 Vbeta primers and 13 Jbeta primers. The assay was immunoSEQ multiplex PCR, and TCRdb's table has in-frame clones only and misses some. The profile shows roughly 180,000 clones, 70% to 80% of them singletons. The data are from a study of cytomegalovirus exposure and HLA in healthy donors. Study-level results: Rarity marked most TCR sequences, yet some public TCRs occurred in many donors. Earlier findings revealed that most TCR beta V segments proved productive either about 87% or about 30% of the time. As a later analysis showed, a missense DCLRE1C variant was linked to trimming of TCR beta V- and J-genes.

These donors, healthy bone marrow donors, were studied. Germline-derived CDR1 and CDR2 are SNHLY and FYNNEI. The CDR3 consists of 15 residues. Trimming shortened V by 6 bases and J by 0 bases, and 12 bases separated the two germline ends. The rearrangement uses TRBV2 and TRBJ2-4; D is undetermined. Sequenced: PBMCs. The clonotype was recovered from a young woman in good health and CMV-seropositive. Written as DNA, the CDR3 is TGTGCCAGCAGCCTTGGTGAGGTAGCCAAAAACATTCAGTACTTC. Residues: CASSLGEVAKNIQYF.